The 26 T cell receptor beta chains given below trace back to one sample, sequenced in a study of neurological immune-mediated disorders. TCRdb passed the 5' RACE reads through MiXCR, listing each CDR3 protein once. The sample gives 50,000 or so distinct CDR3 sequences, approximately 3.3% of which show up once; about 5.5% is in the top ten. The sample consisted of PBMCs. Receptors were obtained from a man aged 35 to 55 with multiple sclerosis.

This clonotype was counted at least ten times. CDR3: CASRESSGTGELFF. The CDR3 region has the DNA TGCGCCAGCAGAGAATCTAGCGGCACCGGGGAGCTGTTTTTT. The V and J genes are TRBV10-1 and TRBJ2-2; 7 bases match TRBD2. Germline V gene lookup returns CDR1 WNHNN and CDR2 SYGVQD (reference sequence). This CDR3 is built from 14 residues. V shed 6 bases and J 4 bases; nucleotides not matched to a gene: 5.

The sample holds many counts of this clonotype. The chain is built from TRBV7-3 and TRBJ2-1; 11 bases line up with TRBD2. Germline lookup yields CDR1 SGHTA and CDR2 FQGTGA. CDR3 length equals 15 residues. The V and J ends lost 5 bases and 6 bases, in that order; junction bases with no gene match: 6. CDR3 DNA sequence: TGTGCCAGCAGCAATAGCGGGGGGGCGATCAATGAGCAGTTCTTC. As protein: CASSNSGGAINEQFF.

The J gene is TRBJ2-5, the V gene TRBV20-1; 9 nucleotides agree with TRBD1. The CDR3 runs to 14 residues. Per germline, CDR1 DFQATT and CDR2 SNEGSKA (reference sequence). V trimming: 0 bases; J trimming: 2 bases; junction bases outside the gene matches: 1. The CDR3 nucleotides read TGCAGTGCTAGAGACGGACAGGGGCAAGAGACCCAGTACTTC. Encoded protein: CSARDGQGQETQYF.

This clonotype was seen ten or more times. The chain couples TRBV6-5 to TRBJ1-2; TRBD1 might be the D (6 bases). The germline V gene has CDR1 MNHEY and CDR2 SVGAGI. V gave up 8 bases and J gave up 5 bases, with 15 bases separating them. There are 13 residues in the CDR3. For the CDR3, the DNA is TGTGCCAGCGGGAAGACAGGATCTTATGGCTACACCTTC. It translates to CASGKTGSYGYTF.

This clonotype was seen at least ten times. The J gene is TRBJ2-5, the V gene TRBV4-1; TRBD2 matches at 8 bases. The CDR3 has 15 residues. Trimming took 1 base from V and 5 from J; bases not matched to a gene: 6. Germline lookup yields CDR1 MGHRA and CDR2 YSYEKL. CDR3 sequence reads: CASSQVGGGKETQYF. The CDR3 nucleotides read TGCGCCAGCAGCCAAGTTGGCGGGGGGAAGGAGACCCAGTACTTC.

The V and J genes are TRBV5-6 and TRBJ2-3, with TRBD1 identical over 10 bases. The ends lost 3 bases at V and 3 bases at J; junction bases unmatched: 1. The CDR3 totals 14 residues. The V gene's germline CDR1 is SGHDT and CDR2 YYEEEE. The CDR3 region has the DNA TGTGCCAGCAGCTGGGACAGGGGAACAGATACGCAGTATTTT. Translation: CASSWDRGTDTQYF.

Ten or more counts support this clonotype. The genes are TRBV7-3 and TRBJ2-2; 7 nucleotides line up with TRBD1. CDR3 size: 14 residues. The V segment lost 4 bases and the J segment 3 bases; nucleotides outside the gene matches: 2. Per the germline V gene, CDR1 is SGHTA and CDR2 is FQGTGA. CDR3 coding DNA: TGTGCCAGCAGCTGGGGGACAGACACCGGGGAGCTGTTTTTT. As protein: CASSWGTDTGELFF.

This clonotype was seen at least ten times. The germline gene is not matched at one end of the junction; a read error may be the cause. The chain recombines TRBV27 with TRBJ1-6; D possibly corresponds to TRBD1 (5 bases). The germline V gene has CDR1 MNHEY and CDR2 SMNVEV (reference sequence). This CDR3 is built from 15 residues. This chain's CDR3 is CASSLGLEGYSPLNF. In DNA, the CDR3 is TGTGCCAGCAGTTTAGGGTTGGAGGGGTACTCACCCCTCAACTTT.

The chain joins TRBV20-1 to TRBJ1-5, with D perhaps TRBD1 (5 bases). Germline values: CDR1 DFQATT, CDR2 SNEGSKA (reference sequence). The germline V and J ends were trimmed by 7 bases and 0 bases, with 16 bases remaining between them. CDR3 length: 15 residues. CDR3 coding DNA: TGCAGTGTCTCTCTAAACCAGGGTAGCAATCAGCCCCAGCATTTT. Translating gives CSVSLNQGSNQPQHF.

This clonotype was detected a few times. This chain connects TRBV6-5 to TRBJ2-5; TRBD1 matches at 8 bases. The CDR3 extends over 13 amino acids. Germline V gene sequence: CDR1 MNHEY, CDR2 SVGAGI. The J segment lost 7 bases and the V segment lost 6 bases, leaving 7 bases of the junction unmatched. The CDR3 loop is CASSLGQAGTQYF. CDR3 coding DNA: TGTGCCAGCAGCCTGGGACAGGCAGGGACCCAGTACTTC.

The table lists this clonotype with many counts. This chain connects TRBV6-5 to TRBJ1-5; D gene unclear. The CDR3 covers 14 residues. The germline CDR1 and CDR2 sequences are MNHEY and SVGAGI. The ends were cut back, 5 bases at V and 1 base at J, with 9 bases in the middle. The chain's CDR3 is CASSEQGSNQPQHF. CDR3 in DNA: TGTGCCAGCAGTGAACAAGGGAGCAATCAGCCCCAGCATTTT.

This clonotype was counted ten times or more. The chain employs TRBV6-1 and TRBJ2-5; 12 nucleotides agree with TRBD1. V shed 6 bases, J shed 4 bases, and the junction held 6 bases outside the gene matches. Germline loops: CDR1 MNHNS, CDR2 SASEGT. This CDR3 has 15 residues. CDR3 bases: TGTGCCAGCAGCTCCGGGACAGGGGGCCGAGAGACCCAGTACTTC. This translates into CASSSGTGGRETQYF.

This clonotype was found many times. The chain links TRBV20-1 to TRBJ1-5, with 7 nucleotides matching TRBD1. The CDR3 length is 15 residues. Germline V gives CDR1 DFQATT, CDR2 SNEGSKA (reference sequence). Trimming took 3 bases from V and 6 from J; bases not matched to a gene: 11. The CDR3 protein is CSARADREGGQPQHF. DNA of the CDR3: TGCAGTGCTAGGGCCGACAGGGAGGGTGGTCAGCCCCAGCATTTT.

This clonotype was counted many times. CDR3 protein: CASSYSTGDGTGELFF. The CDR3 DNA follows: TGTGCCAGCAGTTACAGTACAGGGGATGGCACCGGGGAGCTGTTTTTT. The chain is built from TRBV6-2 or TRBV6-3 and TRBJ2-2; TRBD1 matches 7 bases. V lost 2 bases and J lost 4; bases outside the gene matches: 7. The CDR3 has 16 amino acids. Germline lookup yields CDR1 MNHEY and CDR2 SVGEGT.

This clonotype has a count of ten or more. The chain is built from TRBV4-1 and TRBJ2-2, with 7 bases identical to TRBD2. V dropped 0 bases and J dropped 0; count of bases not matched to a gene: 1. Germline V gene sequence: CDR1 MGHRA, CDR2 YSYEKL. The length of the CDR3 is 16 residues. The CDR3: CASSQERGANTGELFF. The DNA for the CDR3 is TGCGCCAGCAGCCAAGAACGGGGGGCGAACACCGGGGAGCTGTTTTTT.

This clonotype was counted many times. The chain has TRBV7-9 and TRBJ2-2; D gene unclear. Trimming left V 6 bases short and J 0 bases short, with 11 bases between. CDR1 and CDR2 (germline): SEHNR, FQNEAQ (reference sequence). CDR3 length: 15 amino acids. The DNA for the CDR3 is TGTGCCAGCAGGCCCCCCCCCTCGAACACCGGGGAGCTGTTTTTT. It encodes CASRPPPSNTGELFF.

This clonotype has a count of ten or more. The chain joins TRBV7-2 to TRBJ1-3, with TRBD1 as a possible D gene (6 bases). CDR3 size: 13 residues. Germline loops: CDR1 SGHTA, CDR2 FQGNSA. The V end was cut by 3 bases, the J end by 6 bases, with 9 bases between. CDR3 in DNA: TGTGCCAGCAGCTTCGCAGGGGAAAACACCATATATTTT. The encoded protein is CASSFAGENTIYF.

The J gene is TRBJ2-1, the V gene TRBV12-5; a weak D match, TRBD2 (7 bases). The length of the CDR3 is 15 residues. V gave up 0 bases and J gave up 7 bases, with 13 bases separating them. Germline CDR1 LGHNT, CDR2 FRNRAP. This chain's CDR3 is CASGLVGGAANEQFF. The DNA for the CDR3 is TGTGCTAGTGGTTTGGTAGGGGGGGCGGCGAATGAGCAGTTCTTC. Full variable domain (missing parts from reference TRBV12-5 and TRBJ2-1): DARVTQTPRHKVTEMGQEVTMRCQPILGHNTVFWYRQTMMQGLELLAYFRNRAPLDDSGMPKDRFSAEMPDATLATLKIQPSEPRDSAVYFCASGLVGGAANEQFFGPGTRLTVL.

This clonotype was counted many times. The CDR3 region is CASSAFQDKNTEAFF. In DNA form, the CDR3 reads TGCGCCAGCAGCGCTTTTCAGGACAAGAACACTGAAGCTTTCTTT. The V call is TRBV5-1, the J call TRBJ1-1; tentative D call: TRBD1 (5 bases). Per germline, CDR1 SGHRS and CDR2 YFSETQ. V was shortened by 4 bases and J by 1 base, with 14 bases between the two germline ends. The CDR3 is made up of 15 amino acids.

This clonotype was counted ten times or more. The rearrangement links TRBV20-1 to TRBJ2-1; 10 nucleotides line up with TRBD2. V was pared by 6 bases and J by 3 bases, with 8 bases of the junction left unmatched. CDR3 length: 15 amino acids. Germline values: CDR1 DFQATT, CDR2 SNEGSKA (reference sequence). CDR3 protein: CSAVSGGEYYNEQFF. The CDR3 coding sequence is TGCAGTGCCGTGAGCGGGGGGGAGTACTACAATGAGCAGTTCTTC.

This clonotype showed up many times. V and J are TRBV21-1 and TRBJ1-5. TRBV21-1 is a recognized pseudogene. The CDR3 totals 17 residues. CDR3 bases: TGTGCCAGCAGCAAAATTGTACAGAACCATAGCAATCAGCCCCAGCATTTT. As protein: CASSKIVQNHSNQPQHF.

This clonotype was recorded many times. V is TRBV2 and J is TRBJ2-2; 8 bases agree with TRBD1. The germline CDR1 and CDR2 sequences are SNHLY and FYNNEI. This CDR3 contains 18 residues. The ends lost 6 bases at V and 6 bases at J; junction bases unmatched: 18. CDR3 amino acids: CASSRPGTGAKGPGELFF. In DNA, the CDR3 is TGTGCCAGCAGCCGTCCCGGGACAGGTGCCAAGGGACCCGGGGAGCTGTTTTTT.

The rearrangement joins TRBV18 to TRBJ2-7, with D perhaps assigned TRBD1 or TRBD2 (5 bases each). The CDR3 runs 15 residues. Trimming left V 3 bases short and J 4 bases short, with 16 bases between. The germline gives CDR1 KGHSH, CDR2 LQKENI. The CDR3 sequence: CASSPNSLEGYEQYF. The CDR3 DNA follows: TGTGCCAGCTCACCTAACTCCCTTGAGGGGTACGAGCAGTACTTC.

This clonotype was seen repeatedly, ten times or more. The rearrangement links TRBV3-1 to TRBJ1-1, with TRBD1 as a possible D gene (6 bases). CDR1 LGHDT and CDR2 YNNKEL come from the germline V gene (reference sequence). The length of the CDR3 is 14 residues. The V end lost 5 bases, the J end lost 3 bases, and 13 bases lay between the germline ends. The CDR3 DNA reads as TGTGCCAGCAGCGATCAGGGGATAGACACTGAAGCTTTCTTT. Encoded protein: CASSDQGIDTEAFF. The full variable domain, rest sourced from reference TRBV3-1 and TRBJ1-1, is DTAVSQTPKYLVTQMGNDKSIKCEQNLGHDTMYWYKQDSKKFLKIMFSYNNKELIINETVPNRFSPKSPDKAHLNLHINSLELGDSAVYFCASSDQGIDTEAFFGQGTRLTVV.

This clonotype was found many times. The chain recombines TRBV6-5 with TRBJ2-4; no definite D call. This CDR3 is built from 16 residues. Trimming stripped 4 bases from V and 0 bases from J, with 13 bases between. From germline, CDR1 is MNHEY and CDR2 SVGAGI. In nucleotides, the CDR3 is TGTGCCAGCAGTTCAGGAGCTACCCTAGCCAAAAACATTCAGTACTTC. The encoded protein is CASSSGATLAKNIQYF.

A remark on this clonotype: A much bigger clone sits one base away, suggesting this may be a read error. Here the CDR3 omits its conserved ending phenylalanine or tryptophan, so a read error is the likely source. This rearrangement joins TRBV5-1 to TRBJ2-1, with 12 bases lining up with TRBD1. The J segment lost 9 bases and the V segment lost 4 bases, leaving 8 bases of the junction unmatched. The CDR3 runs 15 residues. CDR1 and CDR2 (germline): SGHRS, YFSETQ. The DNA of the CDR3 is TGCGCCAGCAGCCCGGGGGACAGGGGGCTCCGTGAGCAGTTCTAC. Translation: CASSPGDRGLREQFY.